These T cell receptor beta chains were read from a single sample in a study of blood T cell repertoires in COVID-19. Repertoires were generated with immunoSEQ multiplex PCR, while TCRdb's copy carries only in-frame clones and drops some. The table shows 30,000 to 35,000 clones, with approximately 92% occurring only once. Sequencing was carried out using peripheral blood. Every receptor here comes from an elderly man with acute or convalescent COVID-19. Both conserved end residues are part of each CDR3. The D gene is left open where the match is weak. Clone size, where shown, is once, few, many, or a class for clones that have expanded.

v_call	clone_size	j_call	d_call	cdr3_aa	cdr3_nt
TRBV28	.	TRBJ2-1	.	CASSSHTPIYNEQFF	TGTGCCAGCAGTTCTCACACACCAATTTACAATGAGCAGTTCTTC
TRBV7-2	.	TRBJ2-1	.	CASSPGLGGVRGEQFF	TGTGCCAGCAGCCCAGGACTAGGGGGAGTGAGGGGTGAGCAGTTCTTC
TRBV27	once	TRBJ2-7	.	CASRSAGMTYEQYF	TGTGCCAGTAGATCAGCAGGGATGACCTACGAGCAGTACTTC
TRBV7-9	.	TRBJ1-4	.	CASSPGFRGAGEKLFF	TGTGCCAGCAGTCCAGGTTTCAGGGGCGCTGGTGAAAAACTGTTTTTT
TRBV14	.	TRBJ2-7	TRBD2	CASSRRLAGVYEQYF	TGTGCCAGCAGCCGTAGACTAGCGGGAGTGTACGAGCAGTACTTC
TRBV29-1	few	TRBJ1-3	.	CSVVDSIVGNTIYF	TGCAGCGTCGTTGACAGCATTGTTGGAAACACCATATATTTT
TRBV5-1	.	TRBJ1-1	TRBD1	CASSLVQGATEAFF	TGCGCCAGCAGCTTGGTCCAGGGGGCCACTGAAGCTTTCTTT
TRBV10-1	.	TRBJ2-5	.	CASSEQFQGGTQYF	TGCGCCAGCAGTGAGCAATTCCAAGGGGGGACCCAGTACTTC
TRBV15	once	TRBJ2-3	TRBD2	CATSLPGGPTDRAQYF	TGTGCCACCAGCCTACCGGGGGGACCCACAGATAGGGCGCAGTATTTT
TRBV2	.	TRBJ1-2	.	CASSNRENYGYTF	TGTGCCAGCAGCAACAGGGAGAACTATGGCTACACCTTC
TRBV28	.	TRBJ2-2	TRBD1	CASSRTTGYGELFF	TGTGCCAGCAGTCGGACGACAGGGTACGGGGAGCTGTTTTTT
TRBV6-4	.	TRBJ1-2	.	CASSDSEGSNYGYTF	TGTGCCAGCAGTGACTCTGAGGGCAGTAACTATGGCTACACCTTC
TRBV7-9	.	TRBJ2-2	TRBD2	CASSSSGSTGELFF	TGTGCCAGCAGCTCAAGCGGGAGCACCGGGGAGCTGTTTTTT
TRBV9	.	TRBJ2-3	.	CASSVIGVAADTQYF	TGTGCCAGCAGCGTAATCGGGGTGGCGGCAGATACGCAGTATTTT
TRBV28	.	TRBJ2-7	TRBD1	CASKGDRGIWSYEQYF	TGTGCCAGCAAAGGGGACAGGGGGATTTGGTCCTACGAGCAGTACTTC
TRBV12-5	.	TRBJ2-3	.	CASGFNREADTQYF	TGTGCTAGTGGTTTTAACAGGGAAGCAGATACGCAGTATTTT
TRBV9	.	TRBJ1-6	.	CASSVDQGNSPLHF	TGTGCCAGCAGCGTAGACCAGGGGAATTCACCCCTCCACTTT
TRBV20-1	once	TRBJ2-5	TRBD2	CSPGGPETQYF	TGCAGTCCGGGAGGGCCAGAGACCCAGTACTTC
TRBV12-3/TRBV12-4	.	TRBJ1-1	.	CASGQNTDAFF	TGTGCCAGCGGGCAGAATACCGATGCTTTCTTT
TRBV11-2	.	TRBJ2-7	TRBD1	CASSQWGQMNEQYF	TGTGCCAGCAGCCAGTGGGGACAGATGAACGAGCAGTACTTC
TRBV5-1	.	TRBJ2-1	.	CASSNPRTSYNEQFF	TGCGCCAGCAGCAATCCCAGGACTTCCTACAATGAGCAGTTCTTC
TRBV30	.	TRBJ1-5	.	CAWKGEGQPQHF	TGTGCCTGGAAAGGGGAGGGTCAGCCCCAGCATTTT
TRBV10-3	few	TRBJ1-6	.	CAITGQTDAPLHF	TGTGCCATCACCGGACAGACGGATGCACCCCTCCACTTT
TRBV7-2	.	TRBJ2-1	TRBD2	CASSPGLVRGDEQFF	TGTGCCAGCAGCCCGGGACTAGTCCGAGGCGATGAGCAGTTCTTC
TRBV28	.	TRBJ2-2	.	CASRLLAPGGELFF	TGTGCCAGCAGGCTTTTGGCACCGGGTGGGGAGCTGTTTTTT
TRBV15	.	TRBJ2-3	.	CATSRDLRASTDTQYF	TGTGCCACCAGCAGAGATCTGAGAGCTAGCACAGATACGCAGTATTTT
TRBV5-4	.	TRBJ2-3	.	CASSLFGLTDTQYF	TGTGCCAGCAGCTTATTCGGGTTGACAGATACGCAGTATTTT
TRBV6-5	.	TRBJ1-6	.	CASSRQEWNSPLHF	TGTGCCAGCAGTCGACAGGAGTGGAATTCACCCCTCCACTTT
TRBV19	.	TRBJ1-5	TRBD1	CASSGLQGSFGPQHF	TGTGCCAGTAGTGGGTTACAGGGGTCCTTTGGGCCCCAGCATTTT
TRBV5-5	.	TRBJ1-1	TRBD1	CASSTGTGGLNTEAFF	TGTGCCAGCAGCACCGGGACAGGGGGGTTGAACACTGAAGCTTTCTTT
TRBV5-1	.	TRBJ1-1	TRBD1	CASSSTTGKWSEAFF	TGCGCCAGCAGCTCCACGACAGGGAAGTGGTCTGAAGCTTTCTTT
TRBV2	.	TRBJ2-5	TRBD2	CASGLTSGQETQYF	TGTGCCAGCGGACTTACTAGCGGCCAAGAGACCCAGTACTTC
TRBV9	.	TRBJ2-7	.	CASSVAGISYEQYF	TGTGCCAGCAGCGTAGCAGGGATCTCCTACGAGCAGTACTTC
TRBV6-6	.	TRBJ2-1	.	CASSSDGEQFF	TGTGCCAGCAGTTCAGACGGGGAGCAGTTCTTC
TRBV6-4	.	TRBJ1-2	.	CASSEGRNYGYTF	TGTGCCAGCAGTGAGGGGAGGAACTATGGCTACACCTTC
TRBV28	.	TRBJ2-1	TRBD2	CASRSGSLWEQFF	TGTGCCAGTCGTAGCGGGAGCCTCTGGGAGCAGTTCTTC
TRBV28	.	TRBJ2-7	.	CASAPGVSYEQYF	TGTGCCAGTGCACCAGGGGTATCCTACGAGCAGTACTTC
TRBV19	.	TRBJ2-5	.	CASSSPGDPRGETQYF	TGTGCCAGTAGTTCCCCTGGGGATCCAAGGGGAGAGACCCAGTACTTC
TRBV6-2/TRBV6-3	.	TRBJ2-1	TRBD2	CASSPPGLATNEQFF	TGTGCCAGCAGTCCCCCGGGACTAGCGACGAATGAGCAGTTCTTC
TRBV18	.	TRBJ2-2	.	CASSPRSPHTGELFF	TGTGCCAGCTCACCGCGTTCGCCTCATACCGGGGAGCTGTTTTTT
TRBV30	.	TRBJ2-5	.	CAWSGGGPQETQYF	TGTGCCTGGAGTGGGGGGGGGCCCCAAGAGACCCAGTACTTC